This T cell receptor beta chain was identified during a study of tumor-infiltrating lymphocytes in glioblastoma multiforme. As concerns this clonotype: Its target is not known. One end of the junction fails to match germline, which may point to a read error.

The CDR3 has 13 residues. TCRB libraries came from RNA via three nested multiplex PCR rounds. Input was approximately 0.5 ug total RNA, reverse-transcribed with a C-beta primer. These TCRB libraries lack any described unique molecular identifiers. Each CDR3 protein is one row after TCRdb ran MiXCR on the multiplex PCR reads. The sample has about 15,000 distinct CDR3 sequences; 60% to 75% are singletons. Notes on the study in general: Unequal TCR RNA per T cell might skew measured clone sizes. Functional subtype sorting of these T cells was not performed.

The chain carries TRBV12-3 or TRBV12-4 and TRBJ1-2, with 7 bases that match TRBD1. The material sequenced was brain tumor tissue. The origin of this receptor is a male donor with glioblastoma. CDR3 DNA sequence: TGTGTCAGCACCCTGACAGGGCTCTATGGCTACACCTTC. Translated, it gives CVSTLTGLYGYTF.